The next 7 T cell receptor beta chains were all read from a single sample in a study of shared clonotypes between healthy human individuals. The assay was immunoSEQ multiplex PCR, and TCRdb's table has in-frame clones only and misses some. The data hold fewer than 1 million clones, with 96% observed a single time. Only CD45RO-negative cells positively selected for CCR7 counted as naive CD8 cells, so terminally differentiated effector memory CD45RA+ cells were excluded. The sequencing input was naive CD8+ T cells sorted from blood. These receptors were taken from a man aged 30 to 39 in good health.

The chain recombines TRBV30 with TRBJ2-2, with D perhaps TRBD1 (6 bases). V was pared by 1 base and J by 6 bases, with 9 bases between. Germline CDR1 reads GTSNPN; CDR2 reads SVGIG (reference sequence). The CDR3 contains 13 residues. The CDR3 region has the DNA TGTGCCTGGAGTGACGCAGGGGCCGGGGAGCTGTTTTTT. It yields the protein CAWSDAGAGELFF.

V gene TRBV11-2 combines with J gene TRBJ2-5; D uncertain. Trimming stripped 1 base from V and 4 bases from J, with 10 bases between. Germline V gene data show CDR1 as SGHAT and CDR2 as FQNNGV. CDR3 size: 14 residues. The chain's CDR3 is CASSLVYDGETQYF. The CDR3 DNA sequence: TGTGCCAGCAGCTTAGTCTACGACGGAGAGACCCAGTACTTC.

The chain carries TRBV10-3 and TRBJ2-1, with D tentatively TRBD1 or TRBD2 (5 bases each). V dropped 10 bases and J dropped 0 bases, with 13 bases sitting between them. CDR3 length: 14 amino acids. The germline V gene encodes CDR1 ENHRY and CDR2 SYGVKD. The CDR3 nucleotides are TGTGCCACCGGAGGAAGGGGCTCCTACAATGAGCAGTTCTTC. Its protein is CATGGRGSYNEQFF.

The rearrangement joins TRBV29-1 to TRBJ2-5, with TRBD2 matching 9 bases. Germline lookup yields CDR1 SQVTM and CDR2 ANQGSEA. The CDR3 spans 14 residues. The J segment lost 5 bases and the V segment lost 2 bases, leaving 6 bases of the junction unmatched. The CDR3 DNA sequence: TGCAGCGTTGAACATAGCGGGAGTGGGGAGACCCAGTACTTC. Amino acids: CSVEHSGSGETQYF.

V gene TRBV11-2 combines with J gene TRBJ2-5; D is undetermined. Germline values: CDR1 SGHAT, CDR2 FQNNGV. The CDR3 is made up of 17 amino acids. Trimming cost V 5 bases and J 3 bases, with 22 bases left between them. The chain's CDR3 is CASSPYLARRIEETQYF. CDR3 DNA: TGTGCCAGCAGCCCCTACTTGGCGCGGAGAATAGAAGAGACCCAGTACTTC.

The gene calls are TRBV11-2 and TRBJ1-1, with 7 bases identical to TRBD1. Per germline, CDR1 SGHAT and CDR2 FQNNGV. J lost 7 bases, V lost 5 bases, and 13 bases had no gene match. The CDR3 has 15 residues. The CDR3 sequence: CASSTPTGTELEAFF. CDR3 coding DNA: TGTGCCAGCAGCACTCCGACCGGGACAGAGCTTGAAGCTTTCTTT.

The rearrangement uses TRBV5-1 and TRBJ2-2; TRBD1 matches at 8 bases. J gave up 4 bases and V 3 bases, and 8 bases lay outside the gene matches. The CDR3 covers 16 residues. The germline V gene encodes CDR1 SGHRS and CDR2 YFSETQ. In DNA, the CDR3 is TGCGCCAGCAGCTCCATACCGGGACAGGCCACCGGGGAGCTGTTTTTT. Its translation is CASSSIPGQATGELFF.